This TCR beta chain derives from a study of post-analysis software for immune sequencing data. Turning to the study itself: Clinical courses comprised relapsing-remitting, secondary progressive and progressive-relapsing multiple sclerosis. Study results and limitations: Samples sharing a preparation batch grouped tightly together when assessed by F measure. A handful of TRBV segments appeared more often in patients than in controls, and TRBV5-6, TRBV5-1 and TRBV20-1 were among these. Controls significantly exceeded multiple sclerosis patients in normalized Chao1 diversity.

The germline V gene has CDR1 DFQATT and CDR2 SNEGSKA (reference sequence). The CDR3 runs to 12 residues. Trimming left V 7 bases short and J 6 bases short, with 15 bases between. Notes on this clonotype: What it binds is not known.

cDNA libraries of TCR beta carried unique molecular identifiers. TCRdb redid the calling of the PCR reads with MiXCR, one entry per CDR3 protein. The profile covers about 540,000 distinct CDR3 sequences, with about a third appearing a single time and approximately 5.4% taken by the ten largest. V and J are TRBV20-1 and TRBJ1-2, with a weak D call TRBD1 (6 bases). The receptor was isolated from a girl younger than 18 with multiple sclerosis. Sequenced: blood. CDR3 region: CSVPDSGDGYTF. The CDR3, as DNA: TGCAGTGTCCCGGACAGTGGCGATGGCTACACCTTC.